This TCR beta chain was profiled in a study of blood T cell repertoires in COVID-19. Assay used: immunoSEQ multiplex PCR; TCRdb lists only in-frame clones, some missing. This table holds 90,000 to 110,000 clones, about nine tenths found once. This CDR3 is built from 13 residues. V was cut by 3 bases and J by 7 bases, with 10 bases left in between. The receptor was isolated from a human donor in a cohort sampled during active COVID-19. Sequenced sample: peripheral blood. The chain has TRBV12-3 or TRBV12-4 and TRBJ1-5; TRBD1 might be the D (5 bases). The CDR3 nucleotides read TGTGCCAGCAGTTTGGGGCCCCGGCAGCCCCAGCATTTT. Its translation: CASSLGPRQPQHF.